Each of the 30 T cell receptor beta chains below was sequenced from the same sample in a study of blood T cell repertoires in COVID-19. Here immunoSEQ multiplex PCR was the method, and the copy in TCRdb shows in-frame clones only, minus some. This sample has some 100,000 clones, with roughly four fifths found just once. The sequenced material came from peripheral blood. The receptors derive from a man aged 50-59 years with active or convalescent COVID-19.

J is TRBJ2-2 and V is TRBV10-3, with TRBD1 matching 8 bases. Germline V gene data show CDR1 as ENHRY and CDR2 as SYGVKD. CDR3 size: 16 residues. Germline trimming cut 1 base from V and 2 bases from J; bases unmatched to any gene: 3. The CDR3 region is CAISEFSGGNTGELFF. The CDR3, as DNA: TGTGCCATCAGTGAGTTCTCAGGGGGCAACACCGGGGAGCTGTTTTTT.

The gene calls are TRBV12-3 or TRBV12-4 and TRBJ1-5, with a possible D match to TRBD1 (6 bases). This CDR3 is built from 13 residues. V lost 4 bases, J lost 6 bases, and 10 bases lay in between. The CDR3 loop is CASSSTGSQPQHF. The CDR3 DNA follows: TGTGCCAGCAGTTCAACAGGGAGTCAGCCCCAGCATTTT.

The J gene is TRBJ1-3, the V gene TRBV2, with D possibly being TRBD1 (5 bases). Trimming left V 5 bases short and J 0 bases short, with 8 bases between. The CDR3 extends over 14 amino acids. Germline assignment: CDR1 SNHLY and CDR2 FYNNEI. The CDR3 nucleotides read TGTGCCAGCAGTAGACAGAGCTCTGGAAACACCATATATTTT. It yields the protein CASSRQSSGNTIYF.

The genes are TRBV6-5 and TRBJ2-3; 7 bases align to TRBD1. The CDR3 sequence is 15 residues long. Germline trimming cut 6 bases from V and 1 base from J; bases unmatched to any gene: 7. Germline values: CDR1 MNHEY, CDR2 SVGAGI. The CDR3 DNA reads TGTGCCAGCAGAATCACAGGGGCCCGCACAGATACGCAGTATTTT. Translating it yields CASRITGARTDTQYF.

The chain is built from TRBV6-5 and TRBJ2-5; D is perhaps TRBD1 (7 bases). The germline V gene encodes CDR1 MNHEY and CDR2 SVGAGI. V lost 4 bases to trimming and J lost 3 bases, with 15 bases between them. The CDR3 runs to 15 residues. The CDR3, as DNA: TGTGCCAGCAGTTTATCAGGGGGGCCTGAAGAGACCCAGTACTTC. Residues: CASSLSGGPEETQYF.

This clone was seen more than once but under ten times. The V gene is TRBV27, the J gene TRBJ2-7, with TRBD2 identical over 9 bases. Germline lookup yields CDR1 MNHEY and CDR2 SMNVEV (reference sequence). The CDR3 contains 14 residues. The junction had 9 bases not matched to a gene; V was cut back by 10 bases and J by 2 bases. CDR3 DNA: TGTGCCACCCGCGGGGGGGGCGACCCCTACGAGCAGTACTTC. Translated: CATRGGGDPYEQYF.

This chain links TRBV14 with TRBJ2-2; no reliable D call. Germline-derived CDR1 and CDR2 are SGHDN and FVKESK. V dropped 0 bases and J dropped 0 bases, with 2 bases sitting between them. The CDR3 covers 14 residues. CDR3 DNA: TGTGCCAGCAGCCAAGACACGAACACCGGGGAGCTGTTTTTT. It codes for CASSQDTNTGELFF. The full variable domain, rest sourced from reference TRBV14 and TRBJ2-2, is EAGVTQFPSHSVIEKGQTVTLRCDPISGHDNLYWYRRVMGKEIKFLLHFVKESKQDESGMPNNRFLAERTGGTYSTLKVQPAELEDSGVYFCASSQDTNTGELFFGEGSRLTVL.

The rearrangement uses TRBV5-1 and TRBJ2-1, with 7 bases lining up with TRBD1. The V segment lost 1 base and the J segment 4 bases; nucleotides outside the gene matches: 8. Per germline, CDR1 SGHRS and CDR2 YFSETQ. The CDR3 is 16 residues long. CDR3 amino acids: CASSLTGQTVYNEQFF. CDR3 DNA: TGCGCCAGCAGCTTGACGGGACAGACTGTGTACAATGAGCAGTTCTTC.

This clone was counted a single time. The chain combines TRBV6-5 with TRBJ1-3, with a tentative D call TRBD1 (5 bases). The germline gives CDR1 MNHEY, CDR2 SVGAGI. This CDR3 has 14 amino acids. V lost 6 bases and J lost 3, with 12 bases in between. CDR3 DNA: TGTGCCAGCAGGCAGGGAAAGGTTGGAAACACCATATATTTT. This translates into CASRQGKVGNTIYF.

The chain recombines TRBV19 with TRBJ1-5; a possible D gene is TRBD1 (6 bases). The germline V gene encodes CDR1 LNHDA and CDR2 SQIVND (reference sequence). V gave up 2 bases and J gave up 3 bases, with 14 bases separating them. This CDR3 is built from 16 residues. CDR3 sequence reads: CASSITGQRNNQPQHF. CDR3 sequence (DNA): TGTGCCAGTAGTATAACCGGACAGAGGAACAATCAGCCCCAGCATTTT.

This clone was counted a single time. The gene calls are TRBV12-3 or TRBV12-4 and TRBJ1-2, with D maybe TRBD1 (5 bases). This CDR3 contains 13 residues. V was shortened by 4 bases and J by 4 bases, with 10 bases between the two germline ends. CDR3 nucleotide sequence: TGTGCCAGCAGTTCTCAGGGTTCCTATGGCTACACCTTC. This encodes CASSSQGSYGYTF.

The chain uses TRBV9 and TRBJ2-2; TRBD2 matches 11 bases. The ends lost 2 bases at V and 5 bases at J; junction bases unmatched: 2. The length of the CDR3 is 15 residues. CDR1 SGDLS and CDR2 YYNGEE come from the germline V gene. CDR3 coding DNA: TGTGCCAGCAGCGTGGGACTAGCGGATACCGGGGAGCTGTTTTTT. This translates into CASSVGLADTGELFF.

The V call is TRBV18, the J call TRBJ1-5; D uncertain. The V gene's germline CDR1 is KGHSH and CDR2 LQKENI. V was clipped by 3 bases and J by 6 bases, with 15 bases between them. CDR3 length: 15 amino acids. CDR3 in DNA: TGTGCCAGCTCACCCCACCGTGGTCGGGGTCAGCCCCAGCATTTT. Protein: CASSPHRGRGQPQHF.

For this clone: This sample also contains other DNA sequences that code for the same CDR3. The chain recombines TRBV3-1 (or the pseudogene TRBV3-2) with TRBJ1-6; D is undetermined. This CDR3 comprises 14 residues. Looked up from germline, CDR1 is LGHDT and CDR2 is YNNKEL (reference sequence). V was shortened by 6 bases and J by 0 bases, with 6 bases between the two germline ends. This CDR3 reads CASSLSSYNSPLHF. In DNA, the CDR3 is TGTGCCAGCAGTCTGAGCTCCTATAATTCACCCCTCCACTTT.

The CDR3, as DNA: TGCGCCAGCAGGGTTCCCCTTTTTAGTTGCACTGAAGCTTTCTTT. Encoded protein: CASRVPLFSCTEAFF. The chain is built from TRBV10-1 and TRBJ1-1; D gene uncertain. CDR1 and CDR2 from the germline V gene are WNHNN and SYGVQD (reference sequence). V dropped 6 bases and J dropped 4 bases, with 18 bases sitting between them. The CDR3 consists of 15 residues.

This chain connects TRBV27 to TRBJ2-7, with D tentatively TRBD2 (5 bases). Germline V CDR1 and CDR2: MNHEY, SMNVEV (reference sequence). Trimming removed 8 bases from V and 0 bases from J, with 11 bases in between. The CDR3 contains 13 residues. The CDR3 nucleotides are TGTGCCAGCTTTCGGGGAATCTCCTACGAGCAGTACGTC. This translates into CASFRGISYEQYV.

The chain uses TRBV30 and TRBJ1-2; 7 bases agree with TRBD1. Trimming at V came to 4 bases and at J to 7 bases, leaving 6 bases not matched to a gene. Germline lookup yields CDR1 GTSNPN and CDR2 SVGIG (reference sequence). The CDR3 has 12 amino acids. The CDR3 region is CAWKRDSFGYTF. CDR3 nucleotides: TGTGCCTGGAAAAGGGACAGTTTTGGCTACACCTTC.

This chain connects TRBV5-1 to TRBJ2-5; 7 nucleotides align to TRBD2. With 0 bases clipped from V and 2 bases from J, the junction kept 7 bases outside the gene matches. This CDR3 contains 16 residues. Looked up from germline, CDR1 is SGHRS and CDR2 is YFSETQ. The CDR3 here is CASSLGSGELQETQYF. The CDR3 DNA reads as TGCGCCAGCAGCTTGGGGAGCGGGGAACTACAAGAGACCCAGTACTTC.

V and J are TRBV2 and TRBJ1-1; TRBD1 agrees at 11 bases. The germline CDR1 and CDR2 sequences are SNHLY and FYNNEI. Trimming at V came to 8 bases and at J to 6 bases, leaving 5 bases not matched to a gene. The CDR3 covers 13 residues. The CDR3 DNA is TGTGCCAGCGGGGGACAGGGGGTTGCTGAAGCTTTCTTT. This codes for CASGGQGVAEAFF.

The V call is TRBV10-1, the J call TRBJ2-7, with D possibly TRBD1 on 5 matching bases. Per the germline V gene, CDR1 is WNHNN and CDR2 is SYGVQD (reference sequence). There are 16 residues in the CDR3. Between the trimmed V and J ends, which lost 6 bases and 1 base, there was a span of 19 bases. Here the CDR3 DNA reads TGCGCCAGCAGACGCCGACAGATATGGGTGTCCTACGAGCAGTACTTC. It codes for CASRRRQIWVSYEQYF.

This clone has a count of ten or more. The J gene is TRBJ2-7, the V gene TRBV5-5; D perhaps matches TRBD1 (5 bases). The V gene lost 0 bases and the J gene lost 3 bases, with 16 bases spanning the gap. The CDR3 runs 16 residues. Germline V lookup: CDR1 SGHKS, CDR2 YYEKEE (reference sequence). CDR3: CASSLVGLGQHYEQYV. The CDR3 DNA reads as TGTGCCAGCAGCTTGGTAGGGCTGGGGCAGCACTACGAGCAGTACGTC.

This rearrangement joins TRBV5-1 to TRBJ2-5; 7 bases line up with TRBD1. V lost 3 bases and J lost 5; bases outside the gene matches: 10. The CDR3 length is 15 residues. In germline, CDR1 is SGHRS, CDR2 YFSETQ. CDR3 sequence: CASSSTGTVAETQYF. CDR3 bases: TGCGCCAGCAGCTCTACCGGGACAGTAGCGGAGACCCAGTACTTC. Drawing the rest from reference TRBV5-1 and TRBJ2-5, the complete variable domain is KAGVTQTPRYLIKTRGQQVTLSCSPISGHRSVSWYQQTPGQGLQFLFEYFSETQRNKGNFPGRFSGRQFSNSRSEMNVSTLELGDSALYLCASSSTGTVAETQYFGPGTRLLVL.

J is TRBJ1-1 and V is TRBV4-3; possibly TRBD1 for D (5 bases). Germline CDR1 reads LGHNA; CDR2 reads YSLEER. Between the trimmed V and J ends, which lost 0 bases and 0 bases, there was a span of 14 bases. This CDR3 is built from 17 residues. The CDR3 reads CASSQDRVGTMNTEAFF. Here the CDR3 DNA reads TGCGCCAGCAGCCAAGATCGGGTGGGGACTATGAACACTGAAGCTTTCTTT.

The chain recombines TRBV11-2 with TRBJ2-3, with 7 bases aligning to TRBD1. J was trimmed by 4 bases and V by 2 bases; bases with no gene match: 15. CDR3 size: 18 residues. Germline lookup yields CDR1 SGHAT and CDR2 FQNNGV. CDR3 sequence reads: CASSLPNLRDSGADTQYF. DNA for the CDR3: TGTGCCAGCAGCTTACCGAACCTCCGGGACAGTGGTGCAGATACGCAGTATTTT.

V usage is TRBV4-2 and J usage is TRBJ2-6; 8 bases line up with TRBD1. Per the germline V gene, CDR1 is LGHNA and CDR2 is YNFKEQ. With V trimmed by 0 bases and J by 0 bases, 7 bases remained unmatched. This CDR3 contains 19 residues. The DNA of the CDR3 is TGTGCCAGCAGCCAAGAACGGACAGGGACATTCTCTGGGGCCAACGTCCTGACTTTC. Translated, it gives CASSQERTGTFSGANVLTF.

The CDR3 region is CASSVQVGQFF. The CDR3 region has the DNA TGTGCCAGCAGTGTCCAGGTCGGGCAGTTCTTC. This chain uses TRBV2 with TRBJ2-1; D is uncertain. V was pared by 4 bases and J by 12 bases, with 10 bases between. CDR3 length: 11 amino acids. CDR1 and CDR2 (germline): SNHLY, FYNNEI.

The genes are TRBV3-1 (or the pseudogene TRBV3-2) and TRBJ1-4; TRBD1 matches 10 bases. Germline-derived CDR1 and CDR2 are LGHDT and YNNKEL (reference sequence). CDR3 length equals 16 residues. The V segment lost 3 bases and the J segment 7 bases; nucleotides outside the gene matches: 8. In DNA form, the CDR3 reads TGTGCCAGCAGCCACCGACAGGGGGCCGGTAGTGAAAAACTGTTTTTT. It specifies CASSHRQGAGSEKLFF.

This clone was detected a few times. V gene TRBV10-1 combines with J gene TRBJ1-1; 8 positions agree with TRBD1. The CDR3 is made up of 12 amino acids. Losses at the gene ends were 4 bases for V and 5 bases for J; bases not matched to a gene: 0. Germline values: CDR1 WNHNN, CDR2 SYGVQD (reference sequence). Written as DNA, the CDR3 is TGCGCCAGCAGTGGACAGGGGACTGAAGCTTTCTTT. This translates into CASSGQGTEAFF.

The chain carries TRBV27 and TRBJ1-4; the D gene is possibly TRBD1 (6 bases). Germline CDR1 and CDR2: MNHEY and SMNVEV (reference sequence). Trimming removed 5 bases from V and 5 bases from J, with 15 bases in between. The CDR3 is made up of 15 amino acids. Written as DNA, the CDR3 is TGTGCCAGCAGTGGGCAGGGGAGGGGAAATGAAAAACTGTTTTTT. As protein: CASSGQGRGNEKLFF.

This CDR3 is CASSHNRRGDYGYTF. The CDR3 nucleotides read TGCGCCAGCAGTCACAACAGGCGGGGGGACTATGGCTACACCTTC. The rearrangement uses TRBV23-1 and TRBJ1-2; D possibly corresponds to TRBD1 (5 bases). TRBV23-1 is classed as an ORF, of uncertain function. Trimming pared 3 bases from V and 3 bases from J, leaving 14 bases between. This CDR3 contains 15 residues.